Below are 16 T cell receptor beta chains sequenced from a single sample in a study of B cell selection in AIRE deficiency. The data were produced by immunoSEQ multiplex PCR, yet TCRdb's version contains in-frame clones alone and is incomplete. The repertoire holds about 21,000 clones, with approximately 94% as singletons. Regulatory T cells were sorted as CD4+CD25hiCD127low/negative. Specimen: Tregs sorted from PBMCs. All receptors derive from a human donor with AIRE deficiency.

The chain carries TRBV11-2 and TRBJ1-1, with TRBD1 identical over 8 bases. From germline, CDR1 is SGHAT and CDR2 FQNNGV. CDR3 length equals 17 residues. V shed 0 bases, J shed 1 base, and the junction held 7 bases outside the gene matches. For the CDR3, the DNA is TGTGCCAGCAGCTTAGATCCGACAGGGGTCGCGAACACTGAAGCTTTCTTT. Protein: CASSLDPTGVANTEAFF.

The J gene is TRBJ2-1, the V gene TRBV7-2, with D unclear. CDR3 length: 13 residues. Between the trimmed V and J ends, which lost 2 bases and 4 bases, there was a span of 6 bases. The germline gives CDR1 SGHTA, CDR2 FQGNSA. DNA of the CDR3: TGTGCCAGCAGCTTACAGGTATACAATGAGCAGTTCTTC. Its translation is CASSLQVYNEQFF.

The J gene is TRBJ1-1, the V gene TRBV18, with 7 bases matching TRBD1. The junction had 8 bases not matched to a gene; V was cut back by 2 bases and J by 5 bases. Germline V gene lookup returns CDR1 KGHSH and CDR2 LQKENI. The CDR3 spans 15 residues. The CDR3 protein is CASSPITGVGTEAFF. The CDR3 nucleotides read TGTGCCAGCTCACCAATCACAGGGGTAGGGACTGAAGCTTTCTTT.

J is TRBJ2-2 and V is TRBV5-1; TRBD2 matches at 10 bases. With V trimmed by 4 bases and J by 3 bases, 18 bases remained unmatched. In germline, CDR1 is SGHRS, CDR2 YFSETQ. CDR3 length: 20 residues. CDR3 amino acids: CASSGRTGTSEIGDTGELFF. As DNA, the CDR3 is TGCGCCAGCAGCGGGAGGACCGGGACTAGCGAGATTGGGGACACCGGGGAGCTGTTTTTT. Based on the CDR3 plus reference TRBV5-1 and TRBJ2-2, the full variable domain is KAGVTQTPRYLIKTRGQQVTLSCSPISGHRSVSWYQQTPGQGLQFLFEYFSETQRNKGNFPGRFSGRQFSNSRSEMNVSTLELGDSALYLCASSGRTGTSEIGDTGELFFGEGSRLTVL.

The CDR3: CASSSQGSPRNEQFF. For the CDR3, the DNA is TGCGCCAGCAGCTCCCAGGGGTCTCCTCGGAATGAGCAGTTCTTC. V is TRBV5-1 and J is TRBJ2-1, with D perhaps matching TRBD1 (6 bases). From germline, CDR1 is SGHRS and CDR2 YFSETQ. V was shortened by 3 bases and J by 7 bases, with 17 bases between the two germline ends. This CDR3 region has 15 residues.

About this clone: The sample carries other DNA sequences with the same CDR3. V gene TRBV6-5 combines with J gene TRBJ2-5; a weak D match, TRBD2 (6 bases). The V and J ends lost 0 bases and 5 bases respectively, with 13 bases between them. The CDR3 is made up of 15 amino acids. Per the germline V gene, CDR1 is MNHEY and CDR2 is SVGAGI. The CDR3: CASSYSGRGWETQYF. CDR3 in DNA: TGTGCCAGCAGTTACTCGGGGCGGGGCTGGGAGACCCAGTACTTC.

The rearrangement links TRBV28 to TRBJ1-5; the D is unclear. This CDR3 has 11 residues. The V and J ends lost 4 bases and 15 bases respectively, with 13 bases between them. The V gene's germline CDR1 is MDHEN and CDR2 SYDVKM. For the CDR3, the DNA is TGTGCCAGCAGTTCAGACTGGTTGTCGCATTTT. Protein: CASSSDWLSHF.

This chain connects TRBV18 to TRBJ2-7; 10 nucleotides align to TRBD2. J gave up 5 bases and V 6 bases, and 22 bases lay outside the gene matches. The CDR3 runs to 19 residues. Germline CDR1 and CDR2: KGHSH and LQKENI. The chain's CDR3 is CASSFGLTGKREGRDEQYF. The CDR3 nucleotides read TGTGCCAGCTCCTTCGGGTTGACAGGGAAGCGGGAGGGCCGGGACGAGCAGTACTTC.

This clone was counted only a few times. The chain joins TRBV7-2 to TRBJ2-5, with D uncertain. From germline, CDR1 is SGHTA and CDR2 FQGNSA. The V end was cut by 2 bases, the J end by 3 bases, with 1 base between. There are 11 residues in the CDR3. CDR3 sequence (DNA): TGTGCCAGCAGCTTAAAAGAGACCCAGTACTTC. This sequence encodes CASSLKETQYF.

This chain's CDR3 is CASSSPRRGSGIVETQYF. The CDR3 DNA is TGTGCCAGCAGCTCTCCCCGGCGCGGTAGCGGGATAGTAGAGACCCAGTACTTC. This chain uses TRBV5-4 with TRBJ2-5; TRBD2 matches 8 bases. CDR3 size: 18 residues. V shed 3 bases, J shed 4 bases, and the junction held 17 bases outside the gene matches. Germline assignment: CDR1 SGHNT and CDR2 YYREEE (reference sequence).

The chain joins TRBV30 to TRBJ2-1; no reliable D call. Per germline, CDR1 GTSNPN and CDR2 SVGIG (reference sequence). V was shortened by 2 bases and J by 8 bases, with 13 bases between the two germline ends. The CDR3 is 13 amino acids. CDR3 in amino acids: CAWSRPAVDEQFF. CDR3 nucleotides: TGTGCCTGGAGTCGACCGGCGGTGGATGAGCAGTTCTTC.

The chain is built from TRBV28 and TRBJ1-2; the D gene is possibly TRBD1 (6 bases). Deletions cut 10 bases from V and 7 bases from J, with 13 bases between. There are 11 residues in the CDR3. Per the germline V gene, CDR1 is MDHEN and CDR2 is SYDVKM. The CDR3, as DNA: TGTGCCACAACAGGGTTAGGTGGCTACACCTTC. Its protein is CATTGLGGYTF.

The chain has TRBV5-1 and TRBJ2-6, with TRBD1 identical over 7 bases. V trimming: 4 bases; J trimming: 2 bases; junction bases outside the gene matches: 6. There are 16 residues in the CDR3. The germline gives CDR1 SGHRS, CDR2 YFSETQ. The chain's CDR3 is CASSGTGVPGANVLTF. The CDR3 DNA follows: TGCGCCAGCAGCGGAACAGGGGTCCCTGGGGCCAACGTCCTGACTTTC.

The V gene is TRBV7-6, the J gene TRBJ2-1, with 8 bases aligning to TRBD2. V lost 5 bases to trimming and J lost 0 bases; unmatched junction nucleotides: 6. The V gene's germline CDR1 is SGHVS and CDR2 FNYEAQ. The CDR3 has 16 residues. The CDR3 is CASSRTSGSSYNEQFF. As DNA, the CDR3 is TGTGCCAGCAGCCGAACTAGCGGAAGCTCCTACAATGAGCAGTTCTTC.

The gene calls are TRBV5-1 and TRBJ2-5; tentatively, D is TRBD1 (6 bases). In germline, CDR1 is SGHRS, CDR2 YFSETQ. The germline V and J ends were trimmed by 0 bases and 7 bases, with 13 bases remaining between them. The CDR3 loop spans 14 amino acids. For the CDR3, the DNA is TGCGCCAGCAGCTTGGCCCTGGGGGCCGGGACCCAGTACTTC. Amino acids: CASSLALGAGTQYF. Full variable domain (rest looked up from reference TRBV5-1 and TRBJ2-5): KAGVTQTPRYLIKTRGQQVTLSCSPISGHRSVSWYQQTPGQGLQFLFEYFSETQRNKGNFPGRFSGRQFSNSRSEMNVSTLELGDSALYLCASSLALGAGTQYFGPGTRLLVL.

The gene calls are TRBV11-1 and TRBJ2-5, with D tentatively TRBD1 (6 bases). The CDR3 spans 14 residues. CDR1 SGHAT and CDR2 FQDESV come from the germline V gene (reference sequence). V was shortened by 3 bases and J by 5 bases, with 13 bases between the two germline ends. CDR3 nucleotides: TGTGCCAGCAGCTTGGAATGGGGGCGCGAGACCCAGTACTTC. Translated: CASSLEWGRETQYF.